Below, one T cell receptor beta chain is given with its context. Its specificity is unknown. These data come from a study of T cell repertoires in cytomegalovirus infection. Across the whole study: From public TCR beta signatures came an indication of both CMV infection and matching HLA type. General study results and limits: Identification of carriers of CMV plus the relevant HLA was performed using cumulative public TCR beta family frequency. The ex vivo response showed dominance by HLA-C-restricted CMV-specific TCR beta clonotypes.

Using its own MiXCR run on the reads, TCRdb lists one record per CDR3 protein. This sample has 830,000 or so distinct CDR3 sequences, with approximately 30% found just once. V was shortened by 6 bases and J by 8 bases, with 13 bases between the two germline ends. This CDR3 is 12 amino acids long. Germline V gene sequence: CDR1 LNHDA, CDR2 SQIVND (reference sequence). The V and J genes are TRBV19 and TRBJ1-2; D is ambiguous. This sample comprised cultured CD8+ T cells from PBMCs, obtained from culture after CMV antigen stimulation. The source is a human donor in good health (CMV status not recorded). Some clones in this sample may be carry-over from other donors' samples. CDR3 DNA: TGTGCCAGTAGCGAAGGTATCCTCGGCTACACCTTC. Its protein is CASSEGILGYTF.